The entry below describes one TCR beta chain. As yet, its antigen is unknown. The sample belongs to a study of PD-1 blockade in classical Hodgkin lymphoma. The study's findings and limits: Possibly reflecting disease activity or prior therapy, repertoire differences have causes that remain undefined. Those achieving complete response showed baseline diversity like newly diagnosed patients.

V was trimmed by 4 bases and J by 3 bases, leaving 16 bases between them. This CDR3 is built from 15 residues. Germline assignment: CDR1 MNHNS and CDR2 SASEGT. TCRdb's table, derived via immunoSEQ multiplex PCR, lists solely in-frame clones and lacks some. The sample holds under 45,000 clones, approximately 80% seen once. All patients experienced relapse after autologous stem cell transplantation, and brentuximab vedotin exposure was variable. The V call is TRBV6-1, the J call TRBJ2-7; D gene uncertain. The starting material was peripheral blood mononuclear cells (PBMCs), obtained at baseline. This receptor was obtained from a human donor with classical Hodgkin lymphoma. Here the CDR3 DNA reads TGTGCCAGCAGTGGGCAGTATGACGCTATCTACGAGCAGTACTTC. Protein product: CASSGQYDAIYEQYF.